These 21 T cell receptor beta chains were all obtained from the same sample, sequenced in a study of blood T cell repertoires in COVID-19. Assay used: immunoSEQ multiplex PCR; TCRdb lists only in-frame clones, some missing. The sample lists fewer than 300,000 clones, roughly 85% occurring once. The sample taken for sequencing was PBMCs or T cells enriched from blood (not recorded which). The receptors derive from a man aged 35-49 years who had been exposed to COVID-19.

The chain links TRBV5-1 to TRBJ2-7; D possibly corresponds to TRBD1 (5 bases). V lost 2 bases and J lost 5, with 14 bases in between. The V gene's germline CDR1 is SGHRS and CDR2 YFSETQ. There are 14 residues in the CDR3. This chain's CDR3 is CASSFATSRDEQYF. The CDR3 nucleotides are TGCGCCAGCAGCTTTGCAACCTCCAGGGACGAGCAGTACTTC.

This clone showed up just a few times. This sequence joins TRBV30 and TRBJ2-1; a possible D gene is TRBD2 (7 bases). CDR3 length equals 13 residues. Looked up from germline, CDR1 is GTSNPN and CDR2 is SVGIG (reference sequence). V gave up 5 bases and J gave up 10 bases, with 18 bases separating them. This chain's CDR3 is CAWERGRAREQFF. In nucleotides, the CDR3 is TGTGCCTGGGAGAGGGGGAGGGCCAGGGAGCAGTTCTTC.

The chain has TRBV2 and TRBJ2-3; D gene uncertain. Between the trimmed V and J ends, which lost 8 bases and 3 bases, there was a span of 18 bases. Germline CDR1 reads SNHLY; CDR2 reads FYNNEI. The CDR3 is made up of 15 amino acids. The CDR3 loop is CASLSSRSLTDTQYF. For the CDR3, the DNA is TGTGCCAGCCTTTCGTCTCGAAGCTTAACAGATACGCAGTATTTT.

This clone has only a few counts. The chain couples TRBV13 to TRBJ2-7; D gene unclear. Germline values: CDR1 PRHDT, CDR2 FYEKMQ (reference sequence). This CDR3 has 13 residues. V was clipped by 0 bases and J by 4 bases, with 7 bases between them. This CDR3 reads CASSLGPGYEQYF. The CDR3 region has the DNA TGTGCCAGCAGCTTAGGCCCAGGATACGAGCAGTACTTC.

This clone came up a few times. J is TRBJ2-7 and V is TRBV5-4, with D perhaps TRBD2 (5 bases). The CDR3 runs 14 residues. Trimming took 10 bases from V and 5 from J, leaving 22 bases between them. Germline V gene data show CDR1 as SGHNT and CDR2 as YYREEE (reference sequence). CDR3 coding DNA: TGTGCCCTCAAAAGGACGACCGGGGTTGACGAGCAGTACTTC. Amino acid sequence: CALKRTTGVDEQYF.

The CDR3 here is CASSPHGSTVEPQHF. In nucleotides, the CDR3 is TGTGCCAGCAGCCCGCACGGGAGCACAGTAGAGCCCCAGCATTTT. The V and J genes are TRBV7-9 and TRBJ1-5; D is unresolved. Between the trimmed V and J ends, which lost 5 bases and 8 bases, there was a span of 19 bases. This CDR3 contains 15 residues. Germline CDR1 reads SEHNR; CDR2 reads FQNEAQ (reference sequence).

The CDR3 spells CATGVGWLGTEAFF. Written as DNA, the CDR3 is TGTGCCACAGGGGTGGGCTGGCTGGGCACTGAAGCTTTCTTT. This rearrangement joins TRBV6-5 to TRBJ1-1; weak D call: TRBD1 (6 bases). The CDR3 sequence is 14 residues long. Germline lookup yields CDR1 MNHEY and CDR2 SVGAGI. V lost 10 bases and J lost 4, with 19 bases in between.

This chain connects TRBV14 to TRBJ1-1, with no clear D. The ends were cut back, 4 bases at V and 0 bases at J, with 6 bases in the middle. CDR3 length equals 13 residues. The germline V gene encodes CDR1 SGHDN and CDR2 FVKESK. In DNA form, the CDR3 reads TGTGCCAGCAGCCGACTGATGAACACTGAAGCTTTCTTT. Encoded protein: CASSRLMNTEAFF. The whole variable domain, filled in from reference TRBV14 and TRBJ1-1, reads EAGVTQFPSHSVIEKGQTVTLRCDPISGHDNLYWYRRVMGKEIKFLLHFVKESKQDESGMPNNRFLAERTGGTYSTLKVQPAELEDSGVYFCASSRLMNTEAFFGQGTRLTVV.

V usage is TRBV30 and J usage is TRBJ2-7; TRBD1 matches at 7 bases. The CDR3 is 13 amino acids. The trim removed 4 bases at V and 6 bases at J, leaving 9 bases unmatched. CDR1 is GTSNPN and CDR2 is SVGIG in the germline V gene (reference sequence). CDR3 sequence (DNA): TGTGCCTGGATAGGGACAGCAGGAACCGAGCAGTACTTC. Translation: CAWIGTAGTEQYF.

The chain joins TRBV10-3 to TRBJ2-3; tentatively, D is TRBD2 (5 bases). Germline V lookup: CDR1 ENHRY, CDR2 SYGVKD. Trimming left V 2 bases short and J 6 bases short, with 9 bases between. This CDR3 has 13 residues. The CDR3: CAISEGPGDTQYF. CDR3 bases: TGTGCCATCAGTGAGGGACCGGGGGATACGCAGTATTTT.

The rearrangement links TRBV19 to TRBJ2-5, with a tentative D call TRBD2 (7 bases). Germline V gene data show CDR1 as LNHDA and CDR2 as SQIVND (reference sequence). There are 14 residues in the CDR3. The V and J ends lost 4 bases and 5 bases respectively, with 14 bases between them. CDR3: CASSRVGGGETQYF. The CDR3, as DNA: TGTGCCAGTAGTAGGGTTGGCGGGGGCGAGACCCAGTACTTC.

CDR3 residues: CASSQAPPGMGTDTQYF. The CDR3 bases are TGTGCCAGCAGCCAAGCCCCTCCCGGGATGGGGACAGATACGCAGTATTTT. The chain employs TRBV3-1 (or the pseudogene TRBV3-2) and TRBJ2-3, with D possibly being TRBD2 (5 bases). Germline values: CDR1 LGHDT, CDR2 YNNKEL (reference sequence). V lost 1 base, J lost 3 bases, and 17 bases lay in between. This CDR3 is built from 17 residues.

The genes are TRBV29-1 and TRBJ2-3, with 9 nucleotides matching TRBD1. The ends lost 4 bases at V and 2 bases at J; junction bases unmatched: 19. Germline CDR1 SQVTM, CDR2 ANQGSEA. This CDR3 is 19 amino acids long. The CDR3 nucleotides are TGCAGCGTTGGGGTAGGCGGACAGGGGCTTCGACAATACACAGATACGCAGTATTTT. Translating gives CSVGVGGQGLRQYTDTQYF.

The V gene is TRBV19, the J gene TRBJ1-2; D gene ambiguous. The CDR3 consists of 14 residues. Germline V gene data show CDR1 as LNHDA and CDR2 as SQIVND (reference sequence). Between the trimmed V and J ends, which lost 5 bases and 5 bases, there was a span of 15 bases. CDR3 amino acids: CASSAEGRAYGYTF. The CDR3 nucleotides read TGTGCCAGTAGTGCGGAGGGTAGGGCGTATGGCTACACCTTC.

Here the CDR3 DNA reads TGTGCCAGCAGCCCCTCGGCGGGAGGGGTGGCAGATACGCAGTATTTT. Translated, it gives CASSPSAGGVADTQYF. The V and J genes are TRBV7-3 and TRBJ2-3, with 9 bases identical to TRBD2. This CDR3 region has 16 residues. Per germline, CDR1 SGHTA and CDR2 FQGTGA. V shed 5 bases, J shed 4 bases, and the junction held 10 bases outside the gene matches.

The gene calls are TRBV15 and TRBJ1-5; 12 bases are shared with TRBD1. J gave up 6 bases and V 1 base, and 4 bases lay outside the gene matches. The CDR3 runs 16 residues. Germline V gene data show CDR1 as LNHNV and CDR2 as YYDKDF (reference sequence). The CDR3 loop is CATSRAGTGGLQPQHF. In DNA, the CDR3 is TGTGCCACCAGCAGAGCCGGGACAGGGGGCCTTCAGCCCCAGCATTTT.

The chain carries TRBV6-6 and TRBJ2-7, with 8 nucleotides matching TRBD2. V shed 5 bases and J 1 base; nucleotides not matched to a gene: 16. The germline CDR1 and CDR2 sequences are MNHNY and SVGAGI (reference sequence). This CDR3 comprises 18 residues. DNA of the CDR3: TGTGCCAGCAGTCGTCCCCCGGGAAGAGCGGGAGTGTCCTACGAGCAGTACTTC. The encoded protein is CASSRPPGRAGVSYEQYF.

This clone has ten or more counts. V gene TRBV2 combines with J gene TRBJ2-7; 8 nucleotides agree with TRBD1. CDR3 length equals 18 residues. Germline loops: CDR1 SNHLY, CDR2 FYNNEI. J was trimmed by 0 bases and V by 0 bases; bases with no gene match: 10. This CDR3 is CASSEAPPGGPYSYEQYF. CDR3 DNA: TGTGCCAGCAGTGAAGCGCCCCCAGGGGGCCCATACTCCTACGAGCAGTACTTC.

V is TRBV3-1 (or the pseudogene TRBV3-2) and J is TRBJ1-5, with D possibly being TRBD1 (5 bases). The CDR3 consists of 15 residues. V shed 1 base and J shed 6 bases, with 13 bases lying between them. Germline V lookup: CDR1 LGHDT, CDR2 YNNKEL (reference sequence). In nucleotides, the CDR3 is TGTGCCAGCAGCCAAGGAAGGGGATATAGTCAGCCCCAGCATTTT. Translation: CASSQGRGYSQPQHF.

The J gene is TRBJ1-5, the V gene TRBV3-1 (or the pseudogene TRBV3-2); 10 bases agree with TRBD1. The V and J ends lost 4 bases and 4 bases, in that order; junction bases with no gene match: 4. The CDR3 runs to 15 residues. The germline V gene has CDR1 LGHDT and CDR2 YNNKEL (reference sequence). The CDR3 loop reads CASSPGTGDNQPQHF. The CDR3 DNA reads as TGTGCCAGCAGCCCCGGGACAGGGGATAATCAGCCCCAGCATTTT.

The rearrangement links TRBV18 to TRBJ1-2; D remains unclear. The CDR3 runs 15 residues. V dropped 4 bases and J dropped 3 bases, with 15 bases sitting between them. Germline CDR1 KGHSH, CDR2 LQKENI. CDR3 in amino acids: CASSHNGAGYYGYTF. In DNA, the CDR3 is TGTGCCAGCTCACATAATGGTGCAGGATACTATGGCTACACCTTC.